The clone carrying this TCR beta chain was counted at least ten times. The data stem from a study of Graves' ophthalmopathy and Graves' hyperthyroidism. Study background: Untreated patients at initial diagnosis provided peripheral blood.

Amplification of TCR beta CDR3 regions used RNA transcripts. Second-round multiplex PCR followed a first-round RT-PCR using HTBI primers. TCRdb reanalysed the multiplex PCR reads using MiXCR and keeps one entry per CDR3 protein. The table includes approximately 410,000 distinct CDR3 sequences, approximately 15% detected once. Hyperthyroidism patients were newly diagnosed, under 2 months' duration, aged 18 to 65. The CDR3 sequence is 16 residues long. The ends lost 4 bases at V and 1 base at J; junction bases unmatched: 7. The sequence was obtained from a woman younger than 35 with stable Graves' hyperthyroidism. This chain links TRBV12-3 or TRBV12-4 with TRBJ2-5; 9 positions match TRBD1. Sequenced input: peripheral blood. This CDR3 is CASSWDHRGPQETQYF. The CDR3 DNA reads TGTGCCAGCAGTTGGGATCACAGGGGGCCCCAAGAGACCCAGTACTTC.